Here is one T cell receptor beta chain with its context. The data were obtained in a study of cytomegalovirus exposure and HLA in healthy donors. The overall study: From donors who were HLA-typed, an early data release held 81 million or so unique TCRs.

Between the trimmed V and J ends, which lost 7 bases and 8 bases, there was a span of 15 bases. In germline, CDR1 is MNHNY, CDR2 SVGAGI (reference sequence). The CDR3 runs to 14 residues. The study ran its PCR with 60 Vbeta and 13 Jbeta primers. The protocol was immunoSEQ multiplex PCR, while the TCRdb copy is restricted to in-frame clones and leaves out a portion. This sample contains some 180,000 clones. The chain links TRBV6-6 to TRBJ1-6; D not certain. Source material: PBMCs. This receptor was identified in a man aged 30 to 39 in good health and CMV-seronegative. CDR3 DNA sequence: TGTGCCAGCACCAACGGGGTTGATTATTCACCCCTCCACTTT. Translating it yields CASTNGVDYSPLHF.